One and the same sample provided the 5 T cell receptor beta chains below, sequenced in a study of lymphopenia after photon versus proton radiotherapy. The protocol was immunoSEQ multiplex PCR, while the TCRdb copy is restricted to in-frame clones and leaves out a portion. The sample includes 35,000 to 50,000 clones, around nine tenths of them seen just once. Sequencing used peripheral blood, obtained from a patient treated with photon-based radiotherapy. These receptors all stem from a man aged 55 to 70 with cholangiocarcinoma.

The genes are TRBV10-3 and TRBJ1-1; D might be TRBD1 (6 bases). The germline V gene has CDR1 ENHRY and CDR2 SYGVKD. Trimming stripped 6 bases from V and 1 base from J, with 12 bases between. This CDR3 has 14 residues. The CDR3 DNA is TGTGCCATCAGCCGACGGGGACAGAACACTGAAGCTTTCTTT. Its protein is CAISRRGQNTEAFF.

This chain joins TRBV19 and TRBJ1-3; D call uncertain. This CDR3 comprises 14 residues. V was cut by 1 base and J by 2 bases, with 6 bases left in between. Germline loops: CDR1 LNHDA, CDR2 SQIVND (reference sequence). CDR3 residues: CASSIAGTGNTIYF. In DNA, the CDR3 is TGTGCCAGTAGTATAGCCGGAACTGGAAACACCATATATTTT.

J is TRBJ2-3 and V is TRBV11-3; D ambiguous. The CDR3 is 18 amino acids. CDR1 is SGHNT, CDR2 YENEEA, per germline. V lost 1 base to trimming and J lost 0 bases, with 17 bases between them. The CDR3 coding sequence is TGTGCCAGCAGCTTAGGGTCCGCCGGACGTGCTAGCACAGATACGCAGTATTTT. Its protein product is CASSLGSAGRASTDTQYF. The whole variable domain, filled in from reference TRBV11-3 and TRBJ2-3, reads EAGVVQSPRYKIIEKKQPVAFWCNPISGHNTLYWYLQNLGQGPELLIRYENEEAVDDSQLPKDRFSAERLKGVDSTLKIQPAELGDSAVYLCASSLGSAGRASTDTQYFGPGTRLTVL.

This clone turned up a few times. The V and J genes are TRBV7-8 and TRBJ1-3; TRBD1 is a possible D gene (5 bases). The germline V gene has CDR1 SGHVS and CDR2 FQNEAQ. Trimming pared 5 bases from V and 2 bases from J, leaving 10 bases between. CDR3 length equals 14 residues. The CDR3 bases are TGTGCCAGCAGCCTAGACAGTACTGGAAACACCATATATTTT. It translates to CASSLDSTGNTIYF.

This clone appeared once. The chain has TRBV7-6 and TRBJ2-5; tentative D call: TRBD1 (5 bases). The V and J ends lost 4 bases and 5 bases respectively, with 17 bases between them. Germline loops: CDR1 SGHVS, CDR2 FNYEAQ. The CDR3 runs 15 residues. CDR3 in amino acids: CASSSPWTRVETQYF. In DNA, the CDR3 is TGTGCCAGCAGCTCGCCGTGGACAAGAGTTGAGACCCAGTACTTC.